A single sample is the source of the 20 T cell receptor beta chains below, sequenced in a study of shared clonotypes between healthy human individuals. Profiled with immunoSEQ multiplex PCR; TCRdb holds only in-frame clones, not every one. The sample has 2 million to 3 million clones; roughly 93% are singletons. Source material: naive CD4+ T cells from PBMCs. The sample's subset: CD45RA+ positively selected. The receptors here all came from a young man in good health. Some clones in this sample may be carry-over from other donors' samples.

The chain combines TRBV19 with TRBJ2-7; TRBD1 matches 9 bases. The CDR3 totals 15 residues. Germline V gene data show CDR1 as LNHDA and CDR2 as SQIVND (reference sequence). The J segment lost 3 bases and the V segment lost 7 bases, leaving 10 bases of the junction unmatched. CDR3 sequence (DNA): TGTGCCAGTAAACAACAGGGGGCAGTTTACTACGAGCAGTACTTC. The encoded protein is CASKQQGAVYYEQYF. Combining the CDR3 with reference TRBV19 and TRBJ2-7 gives the whole variable domain DGGITQSPKYLFRKEGQNVTLSCEQNLNHDAMYWYRQDPGQGLRLIYYSQIVNDFQKGDIAEGYSVSREKKESFPLTVTSAQKNPTAFYLCASKQQGAVYYEQYFGPGTRLTVT.

The chain couples TRBV9 to TRBJ2-1, with D unclear. Trimming removed 4 bases at V and 2 bases at J, with 13 bases between. The CDR3 sequence is 15 residues long. CDR1 and CDR2 (germline): SGDLS, YYNGEE. The CDR3 loop is CASSSVYGPYNEQFF. The CDR3 nucleotides are TGTGCCAGCAGCTCCGTTTATGGCCCCTACAATGAGCAGTTCTTC.

The table lists this clone with a count of one. CDR3 in DNA: TGTGCCAGCAGCCCTGAAAGGGCCATGCTCTATGGCTACACCTTC. As protein: CASSPERAMLYGYTF. The chain links TRBV2 to TRBJ1-2; no definite D call. The V gene's germline CDR1 is SNHLY and CDR2 FYNNEI. The CDR3 runs to 15 residues. V lost 6 bases, J lost 4 bases, and 18 bases lay in between.

Concerning this clone: The sample holds other DNA sequences that translate to the same CDR3. The V call is TRBV18, the J call TRBJ1-5; tentative D call: TRBD1 (6 bases). The CDR3 has 15 residues. Germline V gene data show CDR1 as KGHSH and CDR2 as LQKENI. V lost 2 bases and J lost 2, with 10 bases in between. CDR3 DNA sequence: TGTGCCAGCTCACCAACAGGGACGGGCAATCAGCCCCAGCATTTT. This codes for CASSPTGTGNQPQHF. The variable domain in full, completed from reference TRBV18 and TRBJ1-5, reads NAGVMQNPRHLVRRRGQEARLRCSPMKGHSHVYWYRQLPEEGLKFMVYLQKENIIDESGMPKERFSAEFPKEGPSILRIQQVVRGDSAAYFCASSPTGTGNQPQHFGDGTRLSIL.

The V and J genes are TRBV28 and TRBJ1-1; 9 positions agree with TRBD1. CDR3 size: 14 residues. V dropped 6 bases and J dropped 9; count of bases not matched to a gene: 11. The germline CDR1 and CDR2 sequences are MDHEN and SYDVKM. The CDR3 nucleotides are TGTGCCAGCAGAGCTCCCGGGACAGGGAACAAAGCTTTCTTT. It yields the protein CASRAPGTGNKAFF.

This clone appeared once. The CDR3: CASSFEGGRNQPQHF. The CDR3 nucleotides read TGTGCCAGCAGTTTTGAGGGGGGAAGAAATCAGCCCCAGCATTTT. The gene calls are TRBV27 and TRBJ1-5, with D tentatively TRBD1 (6 bases). V lost 3 bases, J lost 4 bases, and 13 bases lay in between. CDR1 MNHEY and CDR2 SMNVEV come from the germline V gene (reference sequence). This CDR3 is 15 amino acids long.

The V call is TRBV6-1, the J call TRBJ2-5; D is unresolved. The CDR3 runs 13 residues. CDR1 is MNHNS, CDR2 SASEGT, per germline. V shed 2 bases and J shed 12 bases, with 16 bases lying between them. CDR3 amino acids: CASSENVWPKEYF. The CDR3 region has the DNA TGTGCCAGCAGTGAAAACGTTTGGCCGAAAGAGTACTTC.

V usage is TRBV5-1 and J usage is TRBJ2-7; possible D gene TRBD2, 5 bases. Trimming cost V 0 bases and J 6 bases, with 13 bases left between them. The CDR3 length is 14 residues. Germline V gene data show CDR1 as SGHRS and CDR2 as YFSETQ. In DNA form, the CDR3 reads TGCGCCAGCAGCTTGGGGGAGATCCCTGGCGAGCAGTACTTC. As protein: CASSLGEIPGEQYF.

As regards this clone: At one end the junction does not follow the germline gene, possibly because of a read error. This chain links TRBV2 with TRBJ2-5; D tentatively reads TRBD1 or TRBD2 (5 bases each). From germline, CDR1 is SNHLY and CDR2 FYNNEI. The CDR3 extends over 15 amino acids. The CDR3 sequence: CASRGTQKKQGTQYF. The CDR3 coding sequence is TGTGCCAGCAGGGGGACGCAAAAGAAACAAGGGACCCAGTACTTC.

The chain recombines TRBV10-2 with TRBJ1-4, with TRBD1 matching over 7 bases. V was pared by 6 bases and J by 4 bases, with 8 bases of the junction left unmatched. Looked up from germline, CDR1 is WSHSY and CDR2 is SAAADI. The CDR3 runs 15 residues. This chain's CDR3 is CASRLTGSLNEKLFF. In DNA form, the CDR3 reads TGCGCCAGCAGACTGACAGGGAGTCTTAATGAAAAACTGTTTTTT.

The rearrangement joins TRBV7-7 to TRBJ2-3; D is perhaps TRBD1 (6 bases). Germline V lookup: CDR1 SSHAT, CDR2 FNYEAQ (reference sequence). Deletions cut 1 base from V and 6 bases from J, with 11 bases between. There are 14 residues in the CDR3. The CDR3 DNA follows: TGTGCCAGCAGCTTAGTACAGGGATTGGATACGCAGTATTTT. Translated: CASSLVQGLDTQYF.

The rearrangement links TRBV27 to TRBJ1-5; 7 bases fit TRBD1. CDR1 MNHEY and CDR2 SMNVEV come from the germline V gene (reference sequence). The CDR3 covers 14 residues. Trimming removed 6 bases from V and 7 bases from J; junction bases left unmatched: 9. The CDR3 sequence is CASSHRGFGQPQHF. The DNA for the CDR3 is TGTGCCAGCAGCCACAGGGGTTTCGGGCAGCCCCAGCATTTT.

This rearrangement joins TRBV28 to TRBJ1-2, with TRBD1 matching 12 bases. The germline gives CDR1 MDHEN, CDR2 SYDVKM. The CDR3 runs to 15 residues. J gave up 5 bases and V 5 bases, and 6 bases lay outside the gene matches. The CDR3, as DNA: TGTGCCAGCAGTCACCAGGGACAGGGGGCTTATGGCTACACCTTC. Its translation: CASSHQGQGAYGYTF.

V usage is TRBV5-1 and J usage is TRBJ2-6, with 9 bases that match TRBD2. CDR1 is SGHRS and CDR2 is YFSETQ in the germline V gene. The CDR3 runs to 17 residues. V shed 6 bases, J shed 2 bases, and the junction held 9 bases outside the gene matches. The CDR3 region is CASKVAGGPTGANVLTF. The CDR3, as DNA: TGCGCCAGCAAGGTGGCGGGAGGGCCGACTGGGGCCAACGTCCTGACTTTC.

This clone came up a few times. The sample holds other DNA sequences that translate to the same CDR3. The V and J genes are TRBV18 and TRBJ2-1; no definite D call. The germline CDR1 and CDR2 sequences are KGHSH and LQKENI. The V gene lost 3 bases and the J gene lost 4 bases, with 7 bases spanning the gap. The CDR3 consists of 13 residues. In DNA form, the CDR3 reads TGTGCCAGCTCACCTGGTCGGTACAATGAGCAGTTCTTC. This gives the protein CASSPGRYNEQFF.

This clone was detected only once. The chain has TRBV27 and TRBJ2-5, with D possibly TRBD2 on 6 matching bases. The CDR3 length is 15 residues. Trimming shortened V by 4 bases and J by 1 base, and 13 bases separated the two germline ends. Germline V gene lookup returns CDR1 MNHEY and CDR2 SMNVEV (reference sequence). The CDR3 spells CASSSPSAGQETQYF. The CDR3 DNA sequence: TGTGCCAGCAGTTCCCCTAGCGCGGGCCAAGAGACCCAGTACTTC.

The genes are TRBV19 and TRBJ2-1; 8 positions agree with TRBD2. CDR1 LNHDA and CDR2 SQIVND come from the germline V gene (reference sequence). The CDR3 has 14 amino acids. J lost 7 bases, V lost 5 bases, and 7 bases had no gene match. CDR3 region: CASSPRTSRNEQFF. The CDR3, as DNA: TGTGCCAGTAGTCCTCGGACTAGCAGGAATGAGCAGTTCTTC.

This chain links TRBV5-1 with TRBJ2-7; TRBD1 matches at 7 bases. The V gene's germline CDR1 is SGHRS and CDR2 YFSETQ. The CDR3 contains 14 residues. V lost 3 bases to trimming and J lost 2 bases; unmatched junction nucleotides: 5. CDR3 coding DNA: TGCGCCAGCAGCTCCAGACAGGGCACCTACGAGCAGTACTTC. It translates to CASSSRQGTYEQYF. The full variable domain, with the rest looked up from reference TRBV5-1 and TRBJ2-7, is KAGVTQTPRYLIKTRGQQVTLSCSPISGHRSVSWYQQTPGQGLQFLFEYFSETQRNKGNFPGRFSGRQFSNSRSEMNVSTLELGDSALYLCASSSRQGTYEQYFGPGTRLTVT.

The CDR3 here is CASSRDTGDYGYTF. As DNA, the CDR3 is TGTGCCAGCAGCAGGGACACTGGAGACTATGGCTACACCTTC. The J gene is TRBJ1-2, the V gene TRBV11-2, with D possibly matching TRBD1 (6 bases). The germline CDR1 and CDR2 sequences are SGHAT and FQNNGV. V gave up 5 bases and J gave up 3 bases, with 13 bases separating them. The CDR3 covers 14 residues.

This rearrangement joins TRBV27 to TRBJ2-5; 7 bases line up with TRBD2. Germline V lookup: CDR1 MNHEY, CDR2 SMNVEV (reference sequence). The CDR3 spans 14 residues. V shed 2 bases, J shed 5 bases, and the junction held 5 bases outside the gene matches. CDR3 in DNA: TGTGCCAGCAGTTTACGGGGAGGGGACGAGACCCAGTACTTC. This gives the protein CASSLRGGDETQYF.